These 9 T cell receptor beta chains were all obtained from the same sample, sequenced in a study of response to subunit inactivated influenza vaccine. TCRdb reprocessed the RT-PCR reads with MiXCR, giving one entry per CDR3 protein. The sample lists 650,000 to 800,000 distinct CDR3 sequences; 11% to 15% were seen once. Here the sequenced sample was PBMCs from blood, taken 14 to 15 days before vaccination. The receptors were sampled from a man in his fifties or sixties who received an inactivated influenza vaccine.

The chain is built from TRBV29-1 and TRBJ2-2; TRBD1 might be the D (5 bases). The CDR3 is made up of 11 amino acids. Trimming shortened V by 5 bases and J by 8 bases, and 9 bases separated the two germline ends. CDR1 is SQVTM and CDR2 is ANQGSEA in the germline V gene. CDR3 residues: CSVFRDGELFF. CDR3 DNA sequence: TGCAGCGTTTTCAGGGATGGGGAGCTGTTTTTT.

This clonotype was seen more than once but under ten times. This chain uses TRBV2 with TRBJ1-6; D is perhaps TRBD1 (5 bases). Germline CDR1 and CDR2: SNHLY and FYNNEI. The CDR3 consists of 13 residues. Trimming cost V 1 base and J 9 bases, with 7 bases left between them. The CDR3 loop reads CASSEGRGSPLHF. In DNA form, the CDR3 reads TGTGCCAGCAGTGAAGGGAGGGGTTCACCCCTCCACTTT.

The J gene is TRBJ2-7, the V gene TRBV5-1; the D is unclear. V was cut by 0 bases and J by 2 bases, with 9 bases left in between. The CDR3 is made up of 14 amino acids. CDR1 is SGHRS, CDR2 YFSETQ, per germline. CDR3 residues: CASSLDYITYEQYF. The CDR3 coding sequence is TGCGCCAGCAGCTTGGATTACATCACCTACGAGCAGTACTTC.

J is TRBJ2-7 and V is TRBV29-1, with TRBD2 as a possible D gene (6 bases). The CDR3 is 12 amino acids. The germline V gene encodes CDR1 SQVTM and CDR2 ANQGSEA. V was trimmed by 3 bases and J by 5 bases, leaving 11 bases between them. The CDR3 sequence: CSVDGGRNEQYF. Written as DNA, the CDR3 is TGCAGCGTTGATGGGGGGAGGAACGAGCAGTACTTC.

V usage is TRBV20-1 and J usage is TRBJ2-7; D perhaps matches TRBD2 (5 bases). This CDR3 region has 15 residues. Germline-derived CDR1 and CDR2 are DFQATT and SNEGSKA (reference sequence). Trimming took off 1 base at V and 3 bases at J, with 16 bases between the two ends. CDR3 in DNA: TGCAGTGCTAGAGGGGCTAGCTCTTTCGGCTACGAGCAGTACTTC. Its translation is CSARGASSFGYEQYF.

V gene TRBV4-3 combines with J gene TRBJ2-3, with TRBD2 as a possible D gene (5 bases). Germline CDR1 LGHNA, CDR2 YSLEER. This CDR3 is built from 17 residues. V was cut by 0 bases and J by 2 bases, with 15 bases left in between. DNA of the CDR3: TGCGCCAGCAGCCAAGATTTAAGTAGCGCGACCACAGATACGCAGTATTTT. Translating gives CASSQDLSSATTDTQYF.

This clonotype has only a few counts. The CDR3 nucleotides are TGTGCCAGCAGCCAAGGCCGTCTCCGGGGGAGGAACACTGAAGCTTTCTTT. Translation: CASSQGRLRGRNTEAFF. This rearrangement joins TRBV14 to TRBJ1-1, with D perhaps TRBD1 (5 bases). Deletions cut 1 base from V and 1 base from J, with 16 bases between. This CDR3 has 17 amino acids. Looked up from germline, CDR1 is SGHDN and CDR2 is FVKESK.

This clonotype occurred a few times. The chain is built from TRBV29-1 and TRBJ2-7; TRBD1 agrees at 12 bases. V lost 0 bases, J lost 5 bases, and 5 bases stayed unmatched. The CDR3 runs to 15 residues. From germline, CDR1 is SQVTM and CDR2 ANQGSEA. As DNA, the CDR3 is TGCAGCGTTGAAGAGGGGACAGGGGGCATGAACGAGCAGTACTTC. This gives the protein CSVEEGTGGMNEQYF.

This clonotype has at least ten counts. V is TRBV12-3 or TRBV12-4 and J is TRBJ2-3; possibly TRBD1 or TRBD2 for D (5 bases each). This CDR3 has 11 residues. Trimming cost V 5 bases and J 6 bases, with 6 bases left between them. Here the CDR3 reads CASSEGDTQYF. The CDR3 bases are TGTGCCAGCAGTGAGGGGGATACGCAGTATTTT.